The 13 T cell receptor beta chains in this list originate from one sample, sequenced in a study of OX40 agonist ivuxolimab in advanced cancers. TCRdb keeps only in-frame clones here, not all; method: immunoSEQ multiplex PCR. The profile covers fewer than 85,000 clones, with about 90% appearing a single time and approximately 0.56% taken by the ten largest. The specimen comprised CD4+ or CD8+ T cells sorted from blood, sampled in a trial of the OX40 agonist ivuxolimab. All receptors come from an adult with an advanced solid tumor such as melanoma, head and neck, liver or kidney cancer.

The chain links TRBV7-6 to TRBJ2-3; no clear D gene. The V gene lost 1 base and the J gene lost 4 bases, with 9 bases spanning the gap. This CDR3 spans 14 amino acids. Germline V gene sequence: CDR1 SGHVS, CDR2 FNYEAQ. CDR3 sequence: CASSLGGAPDTQYF. CDR3 in DNA: TGTGCCAGCAGCTTAGGCGGAGCCCCAGATACGCAGTATTTT.

This rearrangement joins TRBV2 to TRBJ2-3; a weak D match, TRBD2 (5 bases). Germline assignment: CDR1 SNHLY and CDR2 FYNNEI. V lost 8 bases to trimming and J lost 0 bases, with 24 bases between them. The CDR3 loop spans 18 amino acids. DNA for the CDR3: TGTGCCAGCGCCCGCCTGGATCGGGGTAGAGGAAGCACAGATACGCAGTATTTT. Translating it yields CASARLDRGRGSTDTQYF.

Written as DNA, the CDR3 is TGTGCCAGCAGCCTGGACAGGGGAAACTATGGCTACACCTTC. Translation gives CASSLDRGNYGYTF. The chain uses TRBV7-8 and TRBJ1-2, with 9 nucleotides matching TRBD1. The V gene end was trimmed by 5 bases and the J gene end by 2 bases; junction bases not matched to a gene: 3. Germline V gives CDR1 SGHVS, CDR2 FQNEAQ. The CDR3 covers 14 residues.

This sequence joins TRBV7-3 and TRBJ2-3; the D gene is possibly TRBD2 (6 bases). Germline V gives CDR1 SGHTA, CDR2 FQGTGA. V shed 2 bases and J shed 7 bases, with 13 bases lying between them. The CDR3 is made up of 14 amino acids. CDR3 bases: TGTGCCAGCAGCTTAGGGACTCCGCCTAATACGCAGTATTTT. Its translation: CASSLGTPPNTQYF.

The rearrangement joins TRBV7-9 to TRBJ2-5; 13 positions match TRBD2. The V and J ends lost 10 bases and 5 bases, in that order; junction bases with no gene match: 13. The CDR3 sequence is 16 residues long. Germline assignment: CDR1 SEHNR and CDR2 FQNEAQ (reference sequence). The CDR3 is CATEPGLAGLGETQYF. The CDR3 DNA is TGTGCCACCGAACCGGGACTAGCGGGGCTTGGGGAGACCCAGTACTTC. Filled out from reference TRBV7-9 and TRBJ2-5, the complete variable domain reads DTGVSQNPRHKITKRGQNVTFRCDPISEHNRLYWYRQTLGQGPEFLTYFQNEAQLEKSRLLSDRFSAERPKGSFSTLEIQRTEQGDSAMYLCATEPGLAGLGETQYFGPGTRLLVL.

This sequence joins TRBV11-3 and TRBJ2-1, with 8 positions matching TRBD2. CDR3 size: 16 residues. The ends lost 1 base at V and 0 bases at J; junction bases unmatched: 2. Germline loops: CDR1 SGHNT, CDR2 YENEEA. This CDR3 reads CASSLAAGGSYNEQFF. The CDR3 bases are TGTGCCAGCAGCTTAGCGGCGGGAGGCTCCTACAATGAGCAGTTCTTC. The full variable domain, with the rest looked up from reference TRBV11-3 and TRBJ2-1, is EAGVVQSPRYKIIEKKQPVAFWCNPISGHNTLYWYLQNLGQGPELLIRYENEEAVDDSQLPKDRFSAERLKGVDSTLKIQPAELGDSAVYLCASSLAAGGSYNEQFFGPGTRLTVL.

The CDR3: CASSRPSTGPYEQYF. The CDR3 DNA sequence: TGTGCCAGCAGTCGCCCATCGACAGGCCCTTACGAGCAGTACTTC. The chain couples TRBV6-5 to TRBJ2-7; D possibly corresponds to TRBD1 (6 bases). The CDR3 consists of 15 residues. CDR1 MNHEY and CDR2 SVGAGI come from the germline V gene. V was cut by 5 bases and J by 4 bases, with 18 bases left in between.

This chain uses TRBV16 with TRBJ1-1; 7 bases are shared with TRBD1. V shed 4 bases, J shed 1 base, and the junction held 3 bases outside the gene matches. The CDR3 loop spans 14 amino acids. The germline V gene encodes CDR1 KGHSY and CDR2 FQNENV. The CDR3: CASSPRDRNTEAFF. The DNA for the CDR3 is TGTGCCAGCAGCCCCCGGGACAGGAACACTGAAGCTTTCTTT.

The J gene is TRBJ2-3, the V gene TRBV15; D perhaps matches TRBD1 (5 bases). The germline V and J ends were trimmed by 0 bases and 2 bases, with 9 bases remaining between them. The germline V gene has CDR1 LNHNV and CDR2 YYDKDF (reference sequence). This CDR3 comprises 15 residues. CDR3: CATSRDKGSTDTQYF. CDR3 sequence (DNA): TGTGCCACCAGCAGAGATAAGGGGTCCACAGATACGCAGTATTTT. Filled out from reference TRBV15 and TRBJ2-3, the complete variable domain reads DAMVIQNPRYQVTQFGKPVTLSCSQTLNHNVMYWYQQKSSQAPKLLFHYYDKDFNNEADTPDNFQSRRPNTSFCFLDIRSPGLGDTAMYLCATSRDKGSTDTQYFGPGTRLTVL.

The V and J genes are TRBV18 and TRBJ1-2; D is unresolved. Germline lookup yields CDR1 KGHSH and CDR2 LQKENI. V was trimmed by 3 bases and J by 2 bases, leaving 10 bases between them. The length of the CDR3 is 14 residues. CDR3: CASSPSGRNYGYTF. CDR3 DNA: TGTGCCAGCTCACCGTCGGGTCGGAACTATGGCTACACCTTC.

CDR3 loop: CASSSVLAGGSYEQYF. Here the CDR3 DNA reads TGCGCCAGCAGCTCAGTTCTAGCGGGAGGTTCCTACGAGCAGTACTTC. The V gene is TRBV5-1, the J gene TRBJ2-7, with TRBD2 identical over 11 bases. J was trimmed by 1 base and V by 3 bases; bases with no gene match: 6. Germline V lookup: CDR1 SGHRS, CDR2 YFSETQ. The CDR3 is 16 amino acids.

The genes are TRBV6-1 and TRBJ2-1, with 8 bases lining up with TRBD1. CDR1 MNHNS and CDR2 SASEGT come from the germline V gene. CDR3 length equals 14 residues. V lost 7 bases and J lost 8; bases outside the gene matches: 10. CDR3: CASNLQGEADEQFF. DNA for the CDR3: TGTGCCAGCAACCTACAGGGGGAGGCCGATGAGCAGTTCTTC.

This chain uses TRBV29-1 with TRBJ2-5, with 11 bases aligning to TRBD2. Germline loops: CDR1 SQVTM, CDR2 ANQGSEA. The CDR3 is 15 amino acids. V lost 1 base to trimming and J lost 4 bases; unmatched junction nucleotides: 5. CDR3 amino acids: CSVEALAGGGETQYF. The CDR3 DNA sequence: TGCAGCGTTGAAGCGCTAGCGGGAGGTGGAGAGACCCAGTACTTC.